This T cell receptor (delta chain) was found in a study of Vδ1+ human thymocytes. Study outcomes and limitations: In the thymus, TRG and TRD repertoires looked highly polyclonal with Gaussian CDR3 lengths. Despite high sort purity, roughly 20% of thymic T cell receptor delta sequences were Vdelta2. Many TRG clonotypes were shared between donors; TRD repertoires were essentially private.

The V end was cut by 2 bases, the J end by 7 bases, with 26 bases between. There are 19 residues in the CDR3. The germline CDR1 and CDR2 sequences are TSWWSYY and QGS. RNA was extracted from the cells and then reverse transcribed. Pooled V-gene forward primers with one constant-region reverse primer generated the CDR3 amplicons by multiplex PCR. TCRdb re-called the multiplex PCR reads through CATT. The table includes about 55,000 delta-chain clones, more than 15% detected once. Thymocytes were sorted as CD3+ TCRVdelta1+ TCRVdelta2- after alphabeta T cell depletion. This clone turned up a few times. What it binds is unknown.

The chain recombines TRDV1 with TRDJ2; D is possibly TRDD2 (6 bases). The clonotype was recovered from a boy in the first two years of life who had congenital heart surgery. What was sequenced was Vdelta1+ gamma-delta thymocytes from the thymus. Subset indicated: FACS-sorted CD3+ TCRalphabeta- TCRVdelta1+ TCRVdelta2- thymocytes. CDR3 nucleotides: TGTGCTCTTGGGGAAATACGGGCCTTCCCCATAACACTACGAGCACAACTCTTCTTT. Protein sequence: CALGEIRAFPITLRAQLFF.